The following is a TCR beta chain sequence with its context. Antigen unknown. TCRdb's table, derived via immunoSEQ multiplex PCR, lists solely in-frame clones and lacks some. The data contain about 110,000 clones, about nine tenths of them singletons. This specimen belongs to a study of PD-1 blockade in classical Hodgkin lymphoma. Regarding the study as a whole: Repertoire differences lack defined causes, possibly disease activity or prior therapy. By C4D1 there was a significant rise in CD4+ TCR diversity but not in CD8+ TCR diversity. Any patient who commenced nivolumab under 1 year after ASCT was excluded.

Germline CDR1 reads SGHTA; CDR2 reads FQGNSA. The length of the CDR3 is 15 residues. V gave up 1 base and J gave up 4 bases, with 14 bases separating them. All the patients suffered relapse after autologous stem cell transplantation, and brentuximab vedotin exposure differed. Complete response, partial response or progressive disease was each patient's best response. Sequencing was performed on peripheral blood mononuclear cells (PBMCs), taken before the second cycle of nivolumab. The chain links TRBV7-2 to TRBJ2-7; D might be TRBD1 or TRBD2, each matching 5 bases. This receptor was obtained from a human donor with classical Hodgkin lymphoma. The DNA of the CDR3 is TGTGCCAGCAGCTTAGGCCGGGACCCTCTATACGAGCAGTACTTC. Translating gives CASSLGRDPLYEQYF.